These T cell receptor beta chains were read from a single sample in a study of blood T cell repertoires in COVID-19. The data were produced by immunoSEQ multiplex PCR, yet TCRdb's version contains in-frame clones alone and is incomplete. The sample lists 90,000 to 100,000 clones, roughly 90% seen once, with approximately 2.6% in the top ten. Input material: peripheral blood. Source of these receptors: a man aged 45-60 years with COVID-19, enrolled during active disease. The CDR3 runs from the conserved cysteine through the conserved F or W. Fields, in order: J gene, V gene, CDR3 length, clone size, D gene, CDR3 DNA, CDR3 protein. The D gene is left open where the match is weak. Not every row has a clone size; where given, it reads once, few, many or a size class.

>TRBJ2-1|TRBV7-9|16|.|TRBD1
TGTGCCAGCAGCTTATGTTTTGGGACAGGGGGATGTGAGCAGTTCTTC
CASSLCFGTGGCEQFF
>TRBJ2-5|TRBV9|14|.|.
TGTGCCAGCAGCGTCTCACAGGGTGCGGAGACCCAGTACTTC
CASSVSQGAETQYF
>TRBJ2-3|TRBV19|14|.|.
TGTGCCAGTAGTATCAAACGGGTTACAGATACGCAGTATTTT
CASSIKRVTDTQYF
>TRBJ2-5|TRBV10-3|16|.|.
TGTGCCATCAGTGAGTCCGCAGGACATCGTGGCGAGACCCAGTACTTC
CAISESAGHRGETQYF
>TRBJ1-2|TRBV9|18|once|TRBD1
TGTGCCAGCAGCCACAAAAACATACAGGGGGCCCTCCATTATGGCTACACCTTC
CASSHKNIQGALHYGYTF
>TRBJ1-2|TRBV6-1|13|.|.
TGTGCCAGCAGTGAACCCGAGAACTATGGCTACACCTTC
CASSEPENYGYTF
>TRBJ1-1|TRBV30|13|.|TRBD1
TGTGCCTGGAATTACAGGGGCTCAACTGAAGCTTTCTTT
CAWNYRGSTEAFF
>TRBJ2-7|TRBV3-1/TRBV3-2|15|.|.
TGTGCCAGCAGCCAAGTGATCCTCTCAGGGTACGAGCAGTACTTC
CASSQVILSGYEQYF
>TRBJ1-1|TRBV11-2|14|.|.
TGTGCCAGCAGCTTAAAAGGGGCTTACACTGAAGCTTTCTTT
CASSLKGAYTEAFF
>TRBJ2-7|TRBV20-1|11|once|.
TGCAGTGCTAGCCAAACCTACGAGCAGTACTTC
CSASQTYEQYF
>TRBJ1-5|TRBV15|14|.|.
TGTGCCACCAGCAGTGGACAAGTTTATCAGCCCCAGCATTTT
CATSSGQVYQPQHF
>TRBJ1-2|TRBV27|14|few|TRBD1
TGTGCCAGCAGGCGACAGGGGGTCCCTTATGGCTACACCTTC
CASRRQGVPYGYTF
>TRBJ1-5|TRBV27|13|.|TRBD1
TGTGCCAGCAGGACAGGGGGAAATCAGCCCCAGCATTTT
CASRTGGNQPQHF
>TRBJ1-2|TRBV28|15|.|TRBD1
TGTGCCAGCAGTTTATGGGACAGGGGGCGGGATGGCTACACCTTC
CASSLWDRGRDGYTF
>TRBJ2-1|TRBV27|14|.|.
TGTGCCAGCAGTTCCCGGGACAACTACAATGAGCAGTTCTTC
CASSSRDNYNEQFF
>TRBJ1-2|TRBV28|14|.|TRBD1
TGTGCCAGCAGTTTATTTCAGGGGGCCTATGGCTACACCTTC
CASSLFQGAYGYTF
>TRBJ1-2|TRBV3-1/TRBV3-2|15|.|.
TGTGCCAGCAGTGGCCCAGACAGGCGATTCTATGGCTACACCTTC
CASSGPDRRFYGYTF
>TRBJ1-2|TRBV6-5|13|.|TRBD1
TGTGCCAGCAGTACCGGGACAGGGTTTGGCTACACCTTC
CASSTGTGFGYTF
>TRBJ1-2|TRBV5-4|15|few|.
TGTGCCAGCAGCTTGAACACATATCCTAACTATGGCTACACCTTC
CASSLNTYPNYGYTF
>TRBJ1-6|TRBV6-5|15|.|TRBD1
TGTGCCAGCAGTTACCGGGACAGGGAAGATTCACCCCTCCACTTT
CASSYRDREDSPLHF
>TRBJ1-6|TRBV19|14|.|.
TGTGCCAGTAGTATCGCCCAGGGTAGTTCACCCCTCCACTTT
CASSIAQGSSPLHF
>TRBJ1-2|TRBV21-1|14|.|.
TGTGCCAGCAGGAACGGGACAGGTGACTATGGCTACACCTTC
CASRNGTGDYGYTF
>TRBJ2-1|TRBV6-6|11|.|.
TGTGCCAGCACTCACAACAATGAGCAGTTCTTC
CASTHNNEQFF
>TRBJ2-7|TRBV6-5|14|.|TRBD1
TGTGCCAGCAGTTCCCAGGACAGGGTTTCGGTACAGTACTTC
CASSSQDRVSVQYF
>TRBJ1-1|TRBV29-1|14|.|TRBD1
TGCAGCGCAAGGACAGGGGTCCTTAACACTGAAGCTTTCTTT
CSARTGVLNTEAFF
>TRBJ1-1|TRBV14|20|.|TRBD1
TGTGCCAGCAGCCAAGATTTTTGGGGGACAGGGCGCTCAGCGAACACTGAAGCTTTCTTT
CASSQDFWGTGRSANTEAFF
>TRBJ2-7|TRBV3-1/TRBV3-2|13|.|TRBD1
TGTGCCAGCACGGGACAGGGGGAATACGAGCAGTACTTC
CASTGQGEYEQYF
>TRBJ1-1|TRBV18|12|.|.
TGTGCCAGCTCACCAGCAGGGCCTGAAGCTTTCTTT
CASSPAGPEAFF
>TRBJ1-4|TRBV11-1|16|.|TRBD1
TGTGCCAGCAGCATTCGCCCGGGACAGGAACATGAAAAACTGTTTTTT
CASSIRPGQEHEKLFF
>TRBJ1-2|TRBV6-1|16|.|.
TGTGCCAGCAGTGACAGGTCAAGATCCTCCAACTATGGCTACACCTTC
CASSDRSRSSNYGYTF
>TRBJ1-5|TRBV19|15|.|.
TGTGCCAGTAGTATTATGGGAGTTAGCAATCAGCCCCAGCATTTT
CASSIMGVSNQPQHF
>TRBJ2-7|TRBV6-2/TRBV6-3|15|.|TRBD1
TGTGCCAGCAGCCGGGACAGAGAAATCGCCTACGAGCAGTACTTC
CASSRDREIAYEQYF
>TRBJ2-7|TRBV7-9|12|.|.
TGTGCCGTCGAATCGAGCTCCTACGAGCAGTACTTC
CAVESSSYEQYF
>TRBJ1-2|TRBV15|15|few|.
TGTGCCACCAGCAGCGGGGGAGGGGCCCCCTATGGCTACACCTTC
CATSSGGGAPYGYTF
>TRBJ2-1|TRBV15|18|.|TRBD2
TGTGCCACCACGCGGTTTCTTAGCGGGGGGGGTTTTTACAATGAGCAGTTCTTC
CATTRFLSGGGFYNEQFF
>TRBJ2-2|TRBV6-6|16|.|TRBD2
TGTGCCAGCAGTTCCCACCCGGGGGAGGGCACCGGGGAGCTGTTTTTT
CASSSHPGEGTGELFF
>TRBJ2-7|TRBV30|14|.|TRBD1
TGTGCCTGGAGTGTAACCAGGGGGACGATTCGGCAGTACTTC
CAWSVTRGTIRQYF
>TRBJ1-5|TRBV27|14|.|TRBD1
TGTGCCAGCAGTCCTGGACAGGAACGCCAGCCCCAGCATTTT
CASSPGQERQPQHF
>TRBJ1-1|TRBV7-9|14|.|.
TGTGCCAGCAGCTTAAGTCAGGGGTCCACTGAAGCTTTCTTT
CASSLSQGSTEAFF
>TRBJ1-6|TRBV6-1|16|.|TRBD1
TGTGCCAGCAGTGAAGCAGTCAGACAGGGTAATTCACCCCTCCACTTT
CASSEAVRQGNSPLHF